The 7 T cell receptor beta chains listed next were all sequenced from one sample in a study of regulatory T cells in long-lasting Graves disease. The TCR beta library used iRepertoire HTBI primers with Arm-PCR amplification of CDR3. TCRdb fed the multiplex PCR reads into MiXCR, producing one record per CDR3 protein. This sample has about 500,000 distinct CDR3 sequences, with 15% to 20% found just once. Stated time point: newly diagnosed GD, antithyroid drugs for less than 3 months. Extracted PBMC RNA gave rise to the TCR library. These data were likewise used in another study, on T cells in Graves' hyperthyroidism and ophthalmopathy.

The input for sequencing was peripheral blood mononuclear cells (PBMCs), taken at new diagnosis, from a patient treated with antithyroid drugs. The receptor source for this set is a man aged 40-49 years with Graves disease.

The sample holds a few counts of this clonotype. V and J are TRBV12-3 or TRBV12-4 and TRBJ1-3; 7 nucleotides match TRBD1. With V trimmed by 7 bases and J by 4 bases, 4 bases remained unmatched. This CDR3 is built from 13 residues. The CDR3 is CASTTGFGNTIYF. CDR3 nucleotides: TGTGCCAGCACGACAGGGTTCGGAAACACCATATATTTT.

The sample holds many counts of this clonotype. V is TRBV2 and J is TRBJ2-3; 8 positions match TRBD2. This CDR3 region has 15 residues. J gave up 2 bases and V 8 bases, and 9 bases lay outside the gene matches. Germline V gene lookup returns CDR1 SNHLY and CDR2 FYNNEI. Here the CDR3 DNA reads TGTGCCAGCTTAAACCGGGAGGGTTACACAGATACGCAGTATTTT. Protein: CASLNREGYTDTQYF. The full variable domain, its missing parts supplied by reference TRBV2 and TRBJ2-3, is EPEVTQTPSHQVTQMGQEVILRCVPISNHLYFYWYRQILGQKVEFLVSFYNNEISEKSEIFDDQFSVERPDGSNFTLKIRSTKLEDSAMYFCASLNREGYTDTQYFGPGTRLTVL.

The table lists this clonotype with many counts. The V gene is TRBV5-6, the J gene TRBJ2-7, with D perhaps TRBD1 or TRBD2 (5 bases each). Trimming pared 0 bases from V and 5 bases from J, leaving 15 bases between. Per germline, CDR1 SGHDT and CDR2 YYEEEE. There are 15 residues in the CDR3. The CDR3 coding sequence is TGTGCCAGCAGCTTGGCCGATCAGGGACGGGACGAGCAGTACTTC. Its translation: CASSLADQGRDEQYF.

This clonotype turned up a few times. This chain uses TRBV29-1 with TRBJ2-3; no firm D call. V shed 3 bases and J shed 7 bases, with 11 bases lying between them. There are 12 residues in the CDR3. Per the germline V gene, CDR1 is SQVTM and CDR2 is ANQGSEA. The CDR3 loop is CSVDRIKHTQYF. The CDR3 nucleotides read TGCAGCGTTGATAGGATAAAGCATACGCAGTATTTT.

The sample holds a few counts of this clonotype. The V and J genes are TRBV27 and TRBJ2-5; 8 bases fit TRBD2. Germline CDR1 reads MNHEY; CDR2 reads SMNVEV (reference sequence). The trim removed 2 bases at V and 0 bases at J, leaving 5 bases unmatched. The CDR3 extends over 16 amino acids. In DNA, the CDR3 is TGTGCCAGCAGTTTAAGGGGACTAGGGTACCAAGAGACCCAGTACTTC. Protein sequence: CASSLRGLGYQETQYF.

This chain uses TRBV12-3 or TRBV12-4 with TRBJ2-1; the match to TRBD2 covers 13 bases. This CDR3 contains 16 residues. Trimming at V came to 3 bases and at J to 7 bases, leaving 6 bases not matched to a gene. CDR3 coding DNA: TGTGCCAGCAGTTTTCCCCCGGGACTAGCGGGGAATGAGCAGTTCTTC. Protein sequence: CASSFPPGLAGNEQFF.

This clonotype was found many times. This chain uses TRBV20-1 with TRBJ2-1, with 11 bases lining up with TRBD2. Germline CDR1 reads DFQATT; CDR2 reads SNEGSKA (reference sequence). V lost 1 base to trimming and J lost 7 bases; unmatched junction nucleotides: 3. CDR3 size: 14 residues. CDR3 residues: CSARVAGGRNEQFF. In DNA, the CDR3 is TGCAGTGCTAGAGTAGCGGGAGGGCGGAATGAGCAGTTCTTC.